These T cell receptor beta chains were read from a single sample in a study of shared clonotypes between healthy human individuals. Assay: immunoSEQ multiplex PCR; the TCRdb copy retains only in-frame clones and omits some. The table has 400,000 to 550,000 clones, around 79% seen once. Sequences were obtained from PBMCs. Receptors originate from a woman in her forties in good health. Some clones in this sample may be carry-over from other donors' samples. Both conserved end residues are part of each CDR3.

CDR3 length	V gene	J gene	CDR3 protein
15	TRBV14	TRBJ2-1	CASSQVRVPDNEQFF
16	TRBV6-5	TRBJ2-3	CASSYLGQGGLGTQYF
16	TRBV19	TRBJ1-1	CASSQTGRTLNTEAFF
12	TRBV7-9	TRBJ2-1	CASSGSANEQFF
15	TRBV7-2	TRBJ1-5	CASSYRDFGNQPQHF
15	TRBV5-5	TRBJ2-7	CASSLGQATSYEQYF
13	TRBV18	TRBJ1-4	CASSRARNEKLFF
14	TRBV5-4	TRBJ2-7	CATKKTGGAYEQYF
13	TRBV28	TRBJ2-5	CASSLTVEETQYF
16	TRBV7-2	TRBJ2-2	CASSLLGQGHTGELFF
18	TRBV27	TRBJ2-4	CASRVPIRLGGTKNIQYF
17	TRBV15	TRBJ2-3	CATSRGSGAGGTDTQYF
14	TRBV11-3	TRBJ1-1	CASSSTLPYSGVFF
15	TRBV4-1	-	CASSQLERGDYEQYF
15	TRBV6-6	TRBJ2-1	CASTLAYGVSNEQFF
12	TRBV28	TRBJ2-1	CASRTVYNEQFF
11	TRBV28	TRBJ1-1	CASSPGAEAFF
14	TRBV28	TRBJ1-2	CASSLALTPPGYTF
14	TRBV7-2	TRBJ1-2	CASSEGTSIYGYTF
18	TRBV7-8	TRBJ1-1	CASRRNIIEGKENTEAFF
15	TRBV11-2	TRBJ2-5	CASSSLVGNQETQYF
15	TRBV5-6	TRBJ2-3	CASSLSGQAMDTQYF
22	TRBV28	TRBJ2-2	CASSFPGEGGLAGAINTGELFF
18	TRBV19	TRBJ2-6	CASSIETPGEPGANVLTF
12	TRBV18	TRBJ2-7	CASSPGFYEQYF
14	TRBV27	TRBJ2-1	CASSTLAGLNEQFF
15	TRBV6-4	TRBJ2-3	CASSDSAGAADTQYF
17	TRBV4-3	TRBJ1-2	CASSQDLGTVPLYGYTF
17	TRBV11-2	TRBJ1-2	CASSSGHGLHNSYGYTF
11	TRBV7-9	TRBJ1-1	CASSRNREAFF
13	TRBV6-1	TRBJ2-7	CASRTTGFNEQYF
14	TRBV5-6	TRBJ2-5	CASSSVSGKETQYF
15	TRBV27	TRBJ2-3	CASRTYKASTDTQYF
15	TRBV5-1	TRBJ2-2	CASRLTGTTPGVLFF
15	TRBV5-5	TRBJ1-1	CASSLDPDLNTEAFF
16	TRBV18	TRBJ2-5	CASSPSGGIPAETQYF
14	TRBV6-6	TRBJ2-3	CASSYSDFTDTQYF
22	TRBV27	TRBJ1-5	CASSSTSGGDRRPANSNQPQHF
13	TRBV7-9	TRBJ1-5	CASSHESNQPQHF
18	TRBV14	TRBJ2-3	CASSQGPTGGFSTDTQYF